A single sample is the source of the 15 T cell receptor beta chains below, sequenced in a study of blood T cell repertoires in COVID-19. Assay: immunoSEQ multiplex PCR; the TCRdb copy retains only in-frame clones and omits some. This sample has 110,000 to 150,000 clones, with 80% found just once. The sequenced material came from peripheral blood. The source is a man in his 70s who had recovered from COVID-19.

This clone was detected only once. The chain employs TRBV30 and TRBJ1-5; TRBD1 matches 9 bases. The germline gives CDR1 GTSNPN, CDR2 SVGIG (reference sequence). Unmatched junction bases numbered 3, after V lost 5 bases and J lost 1 base. The CDR3 totals 14 residues. The CDR3 DNA follows: TGTGCCTGGGGGACAGGGATCAGCAATCAGCCCCAGCATTTT. Translation: CAWGTGISNQPQHF.

This chain links TRBV6-5 with TRBJ2-3; 7 nucleotides match TRBD1. The trim removed 5 bases at V and 3 bases at J, leaving 2 bases unmatched. This CDR3 has 13 amino acids. Looked up from germline, CDR1 is MNHEY and CDR2 is SVGAGI. CDR3 loop: CASSLQGTDTQYF. CDR3 coding DNA: TGTGCCAGCAGTCTACAGGGGACAGATACGCAGTATTTT.

The J gene is TRBJ1-1, the V gene TRBV7-9; 7 bases fit TRBD1. V lost 5 bases to trimming and J lost 2 bases; unmatched junction nucleotides: 5. The CDR3 spans 14 residues. Germline V gene sequence: CDR1 SEHNR, CDR2 FQNEAQ (reference sequence). The CDR3 spells CASSLRDSNTEAFF. Here the CDR3 DNA reads TGTGCCAGCAGCCTCCGGGACAGTAACACTGAAGCTTTCTTT.

This clone appeared a single time. The V gene is TRBV18, the J gene TRBJ2-1; 8 bases match TRBD1. There are 19 residues in the CDR3. The germline CDR1 and CDR2 sequences are KGHSH and LQKENI. The V segment lost 0 bases and the J segment 3 bases; nucleotides outside the gene matches: 13. The CDR3 bases are TGTGCCAGCTCACCACCTGGCAGGGGGCTGCTAGGCTTCTACAATGAGCAGTTCTTC. This gives the protein CASSPPGRGLLGFYNEQFF. The full variable domain, with the rest looked up from reference TRBV18 and TRBJ2-1, is NAGVMQNPRHLVRRRGQEARLRCSPMKGHSHVYWYRQLPEEGLKFMVYLQKENIIDESGMPKERFSAEFPKEGPSILRIQQVVRGDSAAYFCASSPPGRGLLGFYNEQFFGPGTRLTVL.

The J gene is TRBJ2-2, the V gene TRBV7-2, with D unclear. Deletions cut 5 bases from V and 0 bases from J, with 19 bases between. The CDR3 is 18 residues long. The germline gives CDR1 SGHTA, CDR2 FQGNSA. This CDR3 reads CASSRHYLTYTNTGELFF. The CDR3 nucleotides read TGTGCCAGCAGCCGCCACTACCTCACCTATACGAACACCGGGGAGCTGTTTTTT. Together with reference TRBV7-2 and TRBJ2-2, the CDR3 gives the full variable domain: GAGVSQSPSNKVTEKGKDVELRCDPISGHTALYWYRQSLGQGLEFLIYFQGNSAPDKSGLPSDRFSAERTGGSVSTLTIQRTQQEDSAVYLCASSRHYLTYTNTGELFFGEGSRLTVL.

This chain uses TRBV19 with TRBJ2-7; TRBD1 might be the D (6 bases). The CDR3 consists of 17 residues. Germline V gives CDR1 LNHDA, CDR2 SQIVND (reference sequence). Deletions cut 5 bases from V and 2 bases from J, with 22 bases between. CDR3 DNA sequence: TGTGCCAGTAGTGCCCTCCCGGGACAAAAAAACCCCTACGAGCAGTACTTC. Its translation is CASSALPGQKNPYEQYF.

This rearrangement joins TRBV7-8 to TRBJ1-2; D may be TRBD1 (6 bases). Germline lookup yields CDR1 SGHVS and CDR2 FQNEAQ. Trimming took 5 bases from V and 4 from J, leaving 17 bases between them. The CDR3 loop spans 15 amino acids. The CDR3 coding sequence is TGTGCCAGCAGCGACATGGGCGGACAGTCCTATGGCTACACCTTC. Translated: CASSDMGGQSYGYTF. Drawing the rest from reference TRBV7-8 and TRBJ1-2, the complete variable domain is GAGVSQSPRYKVAKRGQDVALRCDPISGHVSLFWYQQALGQGPEFLTYFQNEAQLDKSGLPSDRFFAERPEGSVSTLKIQRTQQEDSAVYLCASSDMGGQSYGYTFGSGTRLTVV.

This chain links TRBV13 with TRBJ2-5; no clear D gene. Trimming removed 5 bases at V and 1 base at J, with 14 bases between. The germline V gene has CDR1 PRHDT and CDR2 FYEKMQ (reference sequence). This CDR3 has 15 residues. The DNA of the CDR3 is TGTGCCAGCAGCCCATTTATTGGCAGCCAAGAGACCCAGTACTTC. Its translation is CASSPFIGSQETQYF.

The chain employs TRBV5-1 and TRBJ1-4; D is possibly TRBD1 (5 bases). Germline CDR1 SGHRS, CDR2 YFSETQ. V was pared by 2 bases and J by 1 base, with 15 bases between. The length of the CDR3 is 17 residues. This CDR3 is CASSFRQGGKTNEKLFF. As DNA, the CDR3 is TGCGCCAGCAGCTTTCGGCAGGGAGGAAAAACTAATGAAAAACTGTTTTTT.

The chain joins TRBV19 to TRBJ1-4; no clear D gene. V was pared by 7 bases and J by 0 bases, with 12 bases between. Germline loops: CDR1 LNHDA, CDR2 SQIVND (reference sequence). This CDR3 spans 15 amino acids. In DNA, the CDR3 is TGTGCCAGTACTGGTGGGAGTGCAACTAATGAAAAACTGTTTTTT. Its protein is CASTGGSATNEKLFF.

A few counts support this clone. The rearrangement joins TRBV14 to TRBJ2-7; weak D call: TRBD1 (5 bases). Per germline, CDR1 SGHDN and CDR2 FVKESK. The V end lost 8 bases, the J end lost 4 bases, and 21 bases lay between the germline ends. The CDR3 consists of 15 residues. CDR3 sequence (DNA): TGTGCCAGCCGACATTGGACACTCAGGGCATACGAGCAGTACTTC. Protein sequence: CASRHWTLRAYEQYF.

The genes are TRBV24-1 and TRBJ2-2, with D unresolved. CDR1 and CDR2 from the germline V gene are KGHDR and SFDVKD. The CDR3 runs to 15 residues. V gave up 3 bases and J gave up 4 bases, with 11 bases separating them. CDR3 bases: TGTGCCACCAGTGATAGTTCAGATGCCACCGGGGAGCTGTTTTTT. This codes for CATSDSSDATGELFF.

The sample holds a few counts of this clone. The genes are TRBV4-1 and TRBJ2-7; no reliable D call. The CDR3 runs 14 residues. The V and J ends lost 4 bases and 3 bases respectively, with 13 bases between them. Germline V gene data show CDR1 as MGHRA and CDR2 as YSYEKL. The CDR3 region has the DNA TGCGCCAGCAGCCCGCCTGCGACAAACTACGAGCAGTACTTC. Translating gives CASSPPATNYEQYF.

V usage is TRBV27 and J usage is TRBJ2-1, with 14 bases lining up with TRBD2. The trim removed 0 bases at V and 8 bases at J, leaving 12 bases unmatched. Germline CDR1 MNHEY, CDR2 SMNVEV (reference sequence). CDR3 length: 19 amino acids. This chain's CDR3 is CASSLSAGPGLAGVDEQFF. The CDR3 DNA follows: TGTGCCAGCAGTTTATCGGCAGGCCCGGGACTAGCGGGAGTAGATGAGCAGTTCTTC.

The CDR3 protein is CAGADRTEAFF. DNA of the CDR3: TGTGCCGGCGCGGACAGAACTGAAGCTTTCTTT. The chain couples TRBV2 to TRBJ1-1; tentatively, D is TRBD1 (6 bases). The CDR3 covers 11 residues. Germline CDR1 SNHLY, CDR2 FYNNEI. Trimming removed 11 bases at V and 5 bases at J, with 12 bases between. The full variable domain, in which reference TRBV2 and TRBJ1-1 provide the parts outside the CDR3, is EPEVTQTPSHQVTQMGQEVILRCVPISNHLYFYWYRQILGQKVEFLVSFYNNEISEKSEIFDDQFSVERPDGSNFTLKIRSTKLEDSAMYFCAGADRTEAFFGQGTRLTVV.